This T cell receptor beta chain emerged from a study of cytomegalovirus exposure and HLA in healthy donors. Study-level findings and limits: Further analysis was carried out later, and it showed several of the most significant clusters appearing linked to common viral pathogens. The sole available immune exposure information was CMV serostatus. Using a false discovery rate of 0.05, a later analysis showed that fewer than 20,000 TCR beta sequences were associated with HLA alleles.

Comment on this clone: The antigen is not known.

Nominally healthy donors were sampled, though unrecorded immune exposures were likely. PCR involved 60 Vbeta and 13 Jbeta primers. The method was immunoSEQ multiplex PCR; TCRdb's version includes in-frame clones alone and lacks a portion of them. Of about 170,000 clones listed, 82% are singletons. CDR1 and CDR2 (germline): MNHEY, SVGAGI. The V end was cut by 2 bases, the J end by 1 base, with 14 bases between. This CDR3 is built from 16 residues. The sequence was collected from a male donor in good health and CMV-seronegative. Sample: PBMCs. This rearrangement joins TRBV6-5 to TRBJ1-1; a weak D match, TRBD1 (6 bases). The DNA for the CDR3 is TGTGCCAGCAGTTACCCGACGACAGGATCGAACACTGAAGCTTTCTTT. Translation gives CASSYPTTGSNTEAFF.